This T cell receptor beta chain was observed in a study of blood T cell repertoires in COVID-19. Clones were sequenced by immunoSEQ multiplex PCR, and TCRdb holds only the in-frame ones, with some missing. The sample yields more than 400,000 clones, roughly 91% seen once. Losses at the gene ends were 3 bases for V and 9 bases for J; bases not matched to a gene: 8. CDR1 is SGHVS, CDR2 FQNEAQ, per germline. This CDR3 comprises 15 residues. This clone was picked up a small number of times. Participant age was roughly 18 to 89 years, and participants resided in roughly 25 US areas. The recovered donors of Cohort 3 showed two negative PCRs, clearance, or symptom resolution.

The receptor was derived from a man younger than 35 who had recovered from COVID-19. The chain recombines TRBV7-8 with TRBJ1-6; 7 bases agree with TRBD1. Specimen: PBMCs or T cells enriched from blood (not recorded which). In DNA form, the CDR3 reads TGTGCCAGCAGCTTGAGACAGGGAGGTGGTTCACCCCTCCACTTT. This gives the protein CASSLRQGGGSPLHF.